The next 21 T cell receptor beta chains were all read from a single sample in a study of T cell clonality in common variable immunodeficiency. Profiling relied on immunoSEQ multiplex PCR, and the TCRdb table lists in-frame clones only, not all of them. This repertoire holds 30,000 to 40,000 clones, and none appear only once. Study results and limitations: In common variable immunodeficiency, TCR beta chains reportedly carried fewer deletions and N-nucleotide insertions.

Their antigens are not known. Sequenced input: peripheral blood mononuclear cells. The origin of the receptors is a human donor with common variable immunodeficiency.

This clone has only a few counts. The read falls 3 residues short of the CDR3 end, and the missing part is taken from the germline J gene. This chain joins TRBV7-6 and TRBJ1-2; a weak D match, TRBD1 (5 bases). This CDR3 has 14 amino acids. V was shortened by 2 bases and J by 4 bases, with 11 bases between the two germline ends. CDR1 and CDR2 from the germline V gene are SGHVS and FNYEAQ. CDR3 DNA, as far as it was read: TGTGCCAGCAGCTTATCCAGGGCCGGCTATGGC. Its protein is CASSLSRAGYG. The whole CDR3 reads CASSLSRAGYGYTF.

This clone turned up a few times. The read ends 3 residues early relative to the CDR3; the germline J gene fills the gap. V and J are TRBV6-4 and TRBJ2-5, with D possibly being TRBD1 (5 bases). This CDR3 has 14 amino acids. Per germline, CDR1 MRHNA and CDR2 SNTAGT. Between the trimmed V and J ends, which lost 4 bases and 3 bases, there was a span of 12 bases. CDR3 region: CASSGWGSEETQYF. The DNA read from the CDR3 is TGTGCCAGCAGTGGGTGGGGCAGTGAAGAGACC.

This clone was recorded at least ten times. The read gets to within 3 residues of the CDR3 end, and the germline J gene fills in the rest. The rearrangement uses TRBV2 and TRBJ1-2; 7 bases line up with TRBD1. Trimming cost V 6 bases and J 6 bases; bases outside gene matches: 4. Germline lookup yields CDR1 SNHLY and CDR2 FYNNEI. The length of the CDR3 is 12 residues. The CDR3 loop reads CASRLDRDGYTF. The CDR3 DNA, read in part, is TGTGCCAGCAGGCTCGACAGGGATGGC.

This clone was found a few times. The read halts 3 residues ahead of the CDR3 end, with the missing end drawn from the germline J gene. The V and J genes are TRBV7-2 and TRBJ1-1; no clear D. CDR1 is SGHTA, CDR2 FQGNSA, per germline. The CDR3 is made up of 12 amino acids. CDR3 loop: CASSLSSLGAFF. CDR3 bases read: TGTGCCAGCAGCTTGAGTAGCCTCGGA.

This clone was seen many times. The sequenced fragment ends 3 residues before the CDR3 boundary, so the rest is inferred from the germline J gene. The chain combines TRBV20-1 with TRBJ2-5; D might be TRBD1 or TRBD2, each matching 5 bases. CDR3 size: 13 residues. Trimming removed 1 base from V and 5 bases from J, with 11 bases in between. Looked up from germline, CDR1 is DFQATT and CDR2 is SNEGSKA (reference sequence). The CDR3 bases that were read are TGCAGTGCTAGAGTCGAGGGGTGGGAGACC. Protein product: CSARVEGWET. The full CDR3 sequence reads CSARVEGWETQYF.

In this sample, this clone turned up many times. The sequenced fragment ends 3 residues before the CDR3 boundary, so the rest is inferred from the germline J gene. The rearrangement uses TRBV7-3 and TRBJ1-1; possibly TRBD1 for D (6 bases). CDR3 length equals 12 residues. Germline V gives CDR1 SGHTA, CDR2 FQGTGA. CDR3: CASSTGGREAFF. The CDR3 DNA, read in part, is TGTGCCAGCAGCACGGGGGGCAGGGAA. Filled out from reference TRBV7-3 and TRBJ1-1, the complete variable domain reads GAGVSQTPSNKVTEKGKYVELRCDPISGHTALYWYRQSLGQGPEFLIYFQGTGAADDSGLPNDRFFAVRPEGSVSTLKIQRTERGDSAVYLCASSTGGREAFFGQGTRLTVV.

This clone was counted at least ten times. Read data end 3 residues before the CDR3 end; the end is taken from the germline J gene. The chain recombines TRBV7-6 with TRBJ2-3; TRBD2 matches 9 bases. After removal of 2 bases from V and 4 bases from J, the junction contained 7 bases not matched to a gene. In germline, CDR1 is SGHVS, CDR2 FNYEAQ. The CDR3 covers 16 residues. CDR3 protein: CASSLNLAGDPDTQYF. CDR3 DNA (partial): TGTGCCAGCAGCTTAAATTTAGCGGGAGATCCAGATACG.

In its sample, this clone was seen many times. The sequenced fragment ends 3 residues before the CDR3 boundary, so the rest is inferred from the germline J gene. This sequence joins TRBV7-3 and TRBJ2-3; tentatively, D is TRBD2 (6 bases). Germline loops: CDR1 SGHTA, CDR2 FQGTGA. This CDR3 region has 16 residues. Trimming stripped 3 bases from V and 1 base from J, with 14 bases between. CDR3 in amino acids: CASSLDGDSGTDTQYF. The sequenced CDR3 bases are TGTGCCAGCAGCTTGGATGGGGACTCTGGCACAGATACG.

This clone was found a few times. The observed sequence ends 3 residues before the CDR3 terminus, with the missing tail filled in from the germline J gene. The rearrangement uses TRBV5-1 and TRBJ2-3, with D possibly matching TRBD1 (5 bases). V lost 4 bases and J lost 2, with 11 bases in between. This CDR3 has 14 amino acids. CDR1 and CDR2 from the germline V gene are SGHRS and YFSETQ. The CDR3 reads CASSMTDYTDTQYF. Incomplete CDR3 DNA: TGCGCCAGCAGCATGACAGATTACACAGATACG.

This clone has at least ten counts. The CDR3 is cut off 3 residues early in the read; its end comes from the germline J gene. The chain is built from TRBV24-1 and TRBJ2-3; 8 bases match TRBD2. Germline loops: CDR1 KGHDR, CDR2 SFDVKD. The CDR3 extends over 17 amino acids. With 2 bases clipped from V and 2 bases from J, the junction kept 8 bases outside the gene matches. The CDR3 sequence is CATSDSPPAGDTDTQYF. The sequenced CDR3 bases are TGTGCCACCAGTGATTCCCCCCCAGCGGGAGACACAGATACG.

Turning to this clone: From the germline J gene comes the end of the CDR3, since the read stops 3 residues before it. The chain couples TRBV7-9 to TRBJ1-6; the D is unclear. CDR1 SEHNR and CDR2 FQNEAQ come from the germline V gene (reference sequence). Deletions cut 1 base from V and 9 bases from J, with 4 bases between. The CDR3 covers 12 residues. Here the CDR3 reads CASSLDGSPLHF. The covered CDR3 bases are TGTGCCAGCAGCTTAGACGGTTCACCC.

There are a few counts of this clone. The CDR3 goes on 3 residues after the read ends, and that part is filled in from the germline J gene. This chain joins TRBV20-1 and TRBJ2-5; 7 nucleotides align to TRBD1. Germline CDR1 is DFQATT and CDR2 is SNEGSKA (reference sequence). The CDR3 contains 16 residues. The V and J ends lost 1 base and 3 bases, in that order; junction bases with no gene match: 11. CDR3 region: CSARVPFGTAEETQYF. The DNA read from the CDR3 is TGCAGTGCTAGAGTTCCGTTCGGGACAGCCGAAGAGACC.

In its sample, this clone ranks as medium-sized. Coverage ceases 3 residues before the CDR3 finishes, and the germline J gene fills in the end. The V and J genes are TRBV10-3 and TRBJ2-4, with 9 bases fitting TRBD2. This CDR3 contains 15 residues. V lost 2 bases to trimming and J lost 6 bases; unmatched junction nucleotides: 5. Germline V gene lookup returns CDR1 ENHRY and CDR2 SYGVKD. The CDR3 spells CAISEEVSGRNIQYF. The CDR3 DNA, read in part, is TGTGCCATCAGTGAGGAGGTTAGCGGGAGAAACATT.

Note on this clone: The read ends 3 residues early relative to the CDR3; the germline J gene fills the gap. The V and J genes are TRBV7-9 and TRBJ2-2; D unclear. Germline CDR1 and CDR2: SEHNR and FQNEAQ (reference sequence). Trimming shortened V by 2 bases and J by 5 bases, and 6 bases separated the two germline ends. The CDR3 length is 13 residues. CDR3 loop: CASSLLSTGELFF. Partial CDR3 DNA: TGTGCCAGCAGCTTATTATCTACCGGGGAG.

This clone was detected only a few times. From the germline J gene comes the end of the CDR3, since the read stops 3 residues before it. The chain employs TRBV30 and TRBJ1-3; 7 bases align to TRBD1. The CDR3 spans 14 residues. V trimming: 5 bases; J trimming: 4 bases; junction bases outside the gene matches: 8. Germline CDR1 and CDR2: GTSNPN and SVGIG (reference sequence). CDR3 DNA, as far as it was read: TGTGCCTGGGAGGACAGGTCGGCGGGAAACACC. Translation: CAWEDRSAGNT. The whole CDR3 reads CAWEDRSAGNTIYF.

Judged by abundance, this clone is medium-sized. The read stops 3 residues short of the end of the CDR3; the missing end is completed from the germline J gene. V usage is TRBV6-4 and J usage is TRBJ2-3; unclear D gene. Germline V gene sequence: CDR1 MRHNA, CDR2 SNTAGT. V lost 2 bases and J lost 3, with 9 bases in between. The CDR3 totals 14 residues. The covered CDR3 bases are TGTGCCAGCAGTGACAGGTCGAGGACAGATACG. Amino acid sequence: CASSDRSRTDT. The full CDR3 sequence reads CASSDRSRTDTQYF.

This clone was detected a few times. The CDR3 end falls 3 residues outside the read, so it is completed with the germline J gene. This chain connects TRBV7-2 to TRBJ2-3, with 7 bases that match TRBD2. With V trimmed by 3 bases and J by 4 bases, 1 base remained unmatched. Germline assignment: CDR1 SGHTA and CDR2 FQGNSA. CDR3 size: 13 residues. The CDR3 loop reads CASSFAGADTQYF. The sequenced part of the CDR3 DNA is TGTGCCAGCAGCTTTGCGGGAGCAGATACG.

This clone has only a few counts. The CDR3 is cut off 3 residues early in the read; its end comes from the germline J gene. The chain uses TRBV5-6 and TRBJ1-3, with TRBD1 matching 10 bases. Germline V gene lookup returns CDR1 SGHDT and CDR2 YYEEEE. This CDR3 region has 14 residues. J lost 4 bases, V lost 6 bases, and 4 bases had no gene match. CDR3 DNA (partial): TGTGCCAGCACCGAGGACAGGGGGGGAAACACC. Amino acids: CASTEDRGGNT. The CDR3 reads in full as CASTEDRGGNTIYF.

This clone was found a few times. The read ends 3 residues shy of where the CDR3 ends; the end is completed using the germline J gene. The chain couples TRBV7-2 to TRBJ1-5; no clear D gene. Germline V lookup: CDR1 SGHTA, CDR2 FQGNSA. V was cut by 1 base and J by 7 bases, with 8 bases left in between. The CDR3 sequence is 13 residues long. The CDR3 loop is CASSLDRDQPQHF. The CDR3 DNA, read in part, is TGTGCCAGCAGCTTAGACAGAGACCAGCCC.

In the case of this clone: The read halts 3 residues ahead of the CDR3 end, with the missing end drawn from the germline J gene. J is TRBJ2-7 and V is TRBV6-2 or TRBV6-3, with D perhaps matching TRBD1 (6 bases). The length of the CDR3 is 13 residues. The V gene lost 2 bases and the J gene lost 1 base, with 6 bases spanning the gap. Germline CDR1 and CDR2: MNHEY and SVGEGT. The CDR3 is CASSYTGSYEQYF. Incomplete CDR3 DNA: TGTGCCAGCAGTTACACAGGGTCCTACGAG.

This clone appeared a few times. The missing CDR3 end, 3 residues past where the read stops, is filled in from the germline J gene. The V call is TRBV2, the J call TRBJ2-1, with 8 bases that match TRBD1. Germline V CDR1 and CDR2: SNHLY, FYNNEI. J gave up 6 bases and V 5 bases, and 6 bases lay outside the gene matches. The CDR3 loop spans 14 amino acids. Partial CDR3 DNA: TGTGCCAGCAGTCCTGGACAGGGCTCCAATGAG. Its protein is CASSPGQGSNE. The CDR3 in full is CASSPGQGSNEQFF.